The entry that follows covers one TCR beta chain sequence. This entry comes from a study of blood T cell repertoires in COVID-19. The method was immunoSEQ multiplex PCR; TCRdb's version includes in-frame clones alone and lacks a portion of them. Of approximately 210,000 clones in the sample, about 85% were seen once. The J segment lost 1 base and the V segment lost 3 bases, leaving 6 bases of the junction unmatched. Per the germline V gene, CDR1 is SGDLS and CDR2 is YYNGEE. This CDR3 has 15 amino acids. This chain joins TRBV9 and TRBJ1-2; 7 bases match TRBD1. The sequence was collected from a woman aged 80 or over with COVID-19, enrolled during active disease. The sample comprised peripheral blood. CDR3 sequence: CASSGQGGFNYGYTF. CDR3 DNA: TGTGCCAGCAGCGGCCAGGGGGGATTTAACTATGGCTACACCTTC.